A single T cell receptor (beta chain) is shown here with its context. Its antigen is as yet unknown. Data came from immunoSEQ multiplex PCR; TCRdb stores just in-frame clones and leaves some out. The table lists approximately 100,000 clones, about 85% of them singletons. This specimen belongs to a study of cytomegalovirus exposure and HLA in healthy donors. Study-level points and caveats: Usually a TCR sequence was rare, but some public TCRs were found in many donors. First-cohort TCR clusters were later found to tend to co-occur in the 90 to 150 validation repertoires.

The V end lost 8 bases, the J end lost 5 bases, and 22 bases lay between the germline ends. Looked up from germline, CDR1 is SEHNR and CDR2 is FQNEAQ (reference sequence). The CDR3 sequence is 15 residues long. Sequencing used PBMCs. This chain uses TRBV7-9 with TRBJ2-7; perhaps TRBD1 as D (6 bases). The source of this sequence is a woman younger than 35 in good health and CMV-seropositive. The CDR3 DNA is TGTGCCAGCTCTCCGCAGGGGCGGAGATGGAACGAGCAGTACTTC. This sequence encodes CASSPQGRRWNEQYF.